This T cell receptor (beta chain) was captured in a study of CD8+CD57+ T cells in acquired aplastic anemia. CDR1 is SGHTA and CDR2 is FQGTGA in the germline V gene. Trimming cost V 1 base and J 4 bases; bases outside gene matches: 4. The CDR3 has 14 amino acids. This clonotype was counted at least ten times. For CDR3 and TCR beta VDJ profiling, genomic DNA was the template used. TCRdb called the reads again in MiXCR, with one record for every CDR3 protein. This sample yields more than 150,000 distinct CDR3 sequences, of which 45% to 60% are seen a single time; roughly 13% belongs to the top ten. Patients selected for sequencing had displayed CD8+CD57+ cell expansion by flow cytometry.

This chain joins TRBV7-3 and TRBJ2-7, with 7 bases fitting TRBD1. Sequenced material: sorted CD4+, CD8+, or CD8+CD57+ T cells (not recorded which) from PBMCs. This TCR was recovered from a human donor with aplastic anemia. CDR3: CASSLKQGSYEQYF. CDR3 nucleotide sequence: TGTGCCAGCAGCTTAAAACAGGGGTCGTACGAGCAGTACTTC.